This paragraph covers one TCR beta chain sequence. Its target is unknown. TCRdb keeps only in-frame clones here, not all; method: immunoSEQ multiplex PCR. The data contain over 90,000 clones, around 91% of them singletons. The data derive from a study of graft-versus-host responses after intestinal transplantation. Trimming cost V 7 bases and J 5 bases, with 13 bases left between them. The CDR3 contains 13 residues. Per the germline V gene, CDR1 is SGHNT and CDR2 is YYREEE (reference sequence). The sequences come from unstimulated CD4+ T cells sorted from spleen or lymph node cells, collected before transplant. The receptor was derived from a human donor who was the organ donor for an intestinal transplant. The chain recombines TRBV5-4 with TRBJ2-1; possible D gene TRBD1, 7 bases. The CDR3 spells CASEGGGHNEQFF. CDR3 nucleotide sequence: TGTGCCAGCGAAGGAGGGGGCCACAATGAGCAGTTCTTC.